The 11 T cell receptor beta chains listed next were all sequenced from one sample in a study of blood T cell repertoires in COVID-19 (TCRdb year 2020). The library was generated by the immunoSEQ multiplex PCR assay. Imported from immuneACCESS, the table was reduced by TCRdb to in-frame sequences with V and J called. These copies leave out some clones; in studies compared against another copy, an unresolved V gene accounts for under half, and the cause of the remainder is not known. The sample profile shows about 170,000 clones; around 88% of them were found once. The biggest ten clones account for around a fifth of the sample. Input material: peripheral blood. These receptors all stem from a woman between 70 and 85 years old who had recovered from COVID-19.

This chain links TRBV4-1 with TRBJ2-3; 12 bases are shared with TRBD2. The CDR3 contains 16 residues. J lost 6 bases, V lost 4 bases, and 8 bases had no gene match. Germline assignment: CDR1 MGHRA and CDR2 YSYEKL. CDR3 coding DNA: TGCGCCAGCAGCCCGAGGGGTGGGACTAGCGGGGATACGCAGTATTTT. Translation gives CASSPRGGTSGDTQYF.

The chain combines TRBV9 with TRBJ1-4; TRBD1 is a possible D gene (6 bases). Germline V gives CDR1 SGDLS, CDR2 YYNGEE. The CDR3 totals 16 residues. Trimming stripped 2 bases from V and 7 bases from J, with 18 bases between. The CDR3: CASSVSPGGAGEKLFF. CDR3 nucleotides: TGTGCCAGCAGCGTTAGCCCTGGGGGGGCTGGTGAAAAACTGTTTTTT.

The rearrangement links TRBV5-1 to TRBJ1-4; the D gene is possibly TRBD1 (5 bases). Looked up from germline, CDR1 is SGHRS and CDR2 is YFSETQ. The CDR3 covers 14 residues. Between the trimmed V and J ends, which lost 2 bases and 12 bases, there was a span of 17 bases. The CDR3 reads CASSFQPASGELFF. DNA of the CDR3: TGCGCCAGCAGCTTCCAACCAGCCTCGGGGGAACTGTTTTTT.

The CDR3 region is CAWSPGGGGYYGYTF. CDR3 coding DNA: TGTGCCTGGAGTCCTGGAGGGGGCGGTTACTATGGCTACACCTTC. J is TRBJ1-2 and V is TRBV30; 7 nucleotides match TRBD1. V gave up 2 bases and J gave up 3 bases; unmatched junction bases: 9. The CDR3 spans 15 residues. Germline lookup yields CDR1 GTSNPN and CDR2 SVGIG (reference sequence).

The chain has TRBV28 and TRBJ1-1, with 7 bases aligning to TRBD1. Germline lookup yields CDR1 MDHEN and CDR2 SYDVKM. CDR3 length equals 15 residues. J was trimmed by 4 bases and V by 5 bases; bases with no gene match: 10. CDR3 DNA sequence: TGTGCCAGCAGTCACAGGGGTATATTATCCACTGAAGCTTTCTTT. This translates into CASSHRGILSTEAFF.

The chain is built from TRBV6-2 or TRBV6-3 and TRBJ2-7, with 9 bases identical to TRBD2. Trimming cost V 6 bases and J 5 bases; bases outside gene matches: 17. The length of the CDR3 is 17 residues. Germline V CDR1 and CDR2: MNHEY, SVGEGT. The CDR3 spells CASSPTGREGPMDEQYF. CDR3 DNA sequence: TGTGCCAGCAGCCCGACTGGGCGGGAGGGCCCTATGGACGAGCAGTACTTC.

This clone was seen only a few times. V and J are TRBV28 and TRBJ1-2; the match to TRBD1 covers 12 bases. Germline V CDR1 and CDR2: MDHEN, SYDVKM. V shed 7 bases, J shed 8 bases, and the junction held 5 bases outside the gene matches. The CDR3 contains 13 residues. CDR3 in DNA: TGTGCCAGCACCGCGGGACAGGGGGCCGGCTACACCTTC. Its translation is CASTAGQGAGYTF.

The chain employs TRBV4-2 and TRBJ1-2, with 7 bases lining up with TRBD1. Germline CDR1 and CDR2: LGHNA and YNFKEQ. The V and J ends lost 0 bases and 7 bases, in that order; junction bases with no gene match: 5. The CDR3 runs 14 residues. The CDR3 is CASSQDDRVGGYTF. The CDR3 bases are TGTGCCAGCAGCCAAGACGACAGGGTGGGTGGCTACACCTTC.

V and J are TRBV3-1 (or the pseudogene TRBV3-2) and TRBJ1-2; the D gene is possibly TRBD1 (6 bases). V lost 1 base and J lost 5, with 14 bases in between. From germline, CDR1 is LGHDT and CDR2 YNNKEL (reference sequence). CDR3 size: 15 residues. CDR3: CASSQGDRGGYGYTF. The CDR3 coding sequence is TGTGCCAGCAGCCAAGGGGATAGGGGGGGGTATGGCTACACCTTC.

The chain combines TRBV28 with TRBJ1-1; D not resolved. CDR1 and CDR2 (germline): MDHEN, SYDVKM. V was pared by 4 bases and J by 0 bases, with 12 bases between. The CDR3 totals 15 residues. CDR3 sequence (DNA): TGTGCCAGCAGTTCCCCGGAGGGCCTGAACACTGAAGCTTTCTTT. Protein sequence: CASSSPEGLNTEAFF.

This clone was counted once. V usage is TRBV29-1 and J usage is TRBJ1-1, with a tentative D call TRBD1 (5 bases). The CDR3 runs 14 residues. Trimming stripped 3 bases from V and 3 bases from J, with 14 bases between. CDR1 and CDR2 from the germline V gene are SQVTM and ANQGSEA. Here the CDR3 reads CSVERLRGDTEAFF. CDR3 coding DNA: TGCAGCGTTGAGCGGCTTCGGGGGGACACTGAAGCTTTCTTT.